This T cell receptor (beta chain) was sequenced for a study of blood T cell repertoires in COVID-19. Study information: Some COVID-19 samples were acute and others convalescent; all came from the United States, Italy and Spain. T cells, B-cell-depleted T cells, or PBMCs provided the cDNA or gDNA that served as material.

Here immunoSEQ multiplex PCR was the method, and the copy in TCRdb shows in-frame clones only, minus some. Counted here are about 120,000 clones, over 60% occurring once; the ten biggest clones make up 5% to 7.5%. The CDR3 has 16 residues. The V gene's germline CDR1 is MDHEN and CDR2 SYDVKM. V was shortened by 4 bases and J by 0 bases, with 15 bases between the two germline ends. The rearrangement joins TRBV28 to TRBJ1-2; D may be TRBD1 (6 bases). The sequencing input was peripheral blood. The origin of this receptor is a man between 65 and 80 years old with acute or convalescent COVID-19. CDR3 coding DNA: TGTGCCAGCAGTTCTCCCGCACAGGGAGCTAACTATGGCTACACCTTC. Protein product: CASSSPAQGANYGYTF.